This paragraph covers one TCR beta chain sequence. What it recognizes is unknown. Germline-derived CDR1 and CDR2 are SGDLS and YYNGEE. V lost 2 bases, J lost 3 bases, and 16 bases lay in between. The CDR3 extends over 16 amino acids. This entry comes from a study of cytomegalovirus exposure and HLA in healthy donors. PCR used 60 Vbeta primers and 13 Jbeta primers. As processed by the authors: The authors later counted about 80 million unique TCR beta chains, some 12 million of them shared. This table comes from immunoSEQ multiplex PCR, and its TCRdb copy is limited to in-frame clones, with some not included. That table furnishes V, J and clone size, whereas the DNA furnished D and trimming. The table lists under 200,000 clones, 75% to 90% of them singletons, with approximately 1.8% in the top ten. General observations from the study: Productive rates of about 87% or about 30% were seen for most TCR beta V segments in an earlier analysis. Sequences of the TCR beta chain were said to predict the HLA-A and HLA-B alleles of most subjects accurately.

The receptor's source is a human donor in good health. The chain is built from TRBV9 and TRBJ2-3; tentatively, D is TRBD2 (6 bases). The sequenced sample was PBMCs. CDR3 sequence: CASSVGGGLRTDTQYF. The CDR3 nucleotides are TGTGCCAGCAGCGTGGGGGGAGGTCTCAGGACAGATACGCAGTATTTT.